The following is a T cell receptor (beta chain) sequence with its context. Its antigen is unidentified. The sample belongs to a study of siplizumab effects on memory and regulatory T cells. CDR1 and CDR2 from the germline V gene are SEHNR and FQNEAQ (reference sequence). The CDR3 length is 11 residues. The ends were cut back, 9 bases at V and 7 bases at J, with 12 bases in the middle. Clones were sequenced by immunoSEQ multiplex PCR, and TCRdb holds only the in-frame ones, with some missing. This sample yields about 100,000 clones, of which more than 85% are seen a single time; about 0.15% belongs to the top ten. Study findings and constraints: Under siplizumab, an average about 70% of mappable alloreactive CD4+ clones were Treg-derived, compared with approximately 30% in controls. About 80-97% of proliferating CD4+ or CD8+ clones had no assignable naive or memory phenotype.

This rearrangement joins TRBV7-9 to TRBJ1-1; D remains ambiguous. Sample: CD4+ T cells sorted from blood. The TCR originated in a human donor in good health. As DNA, the CDR3 is TGTGCCAGTGATTTCGGCGGTGAAGCTTTCTTT. Protein sequence: CASDFGGEAFF. Full variable domain (rest looked up from reference TRBV7-9 and TRBJ1-1): DTGVSQNPRHKITKRGQNVTFRCDPISEHNRLYWYRQTLGQGPEFLTYFQNEAQLEKSRLLSDRFSAERPKGSFSTLEIQRTEQGDSAMYLCASDFGGEAFFGQGTRLTVV.